This T cell receptor beta chain emerged from a study of T cells in Graves' hyperthyroidism and ophthalmopathy. Germline CDR1 is MGHDK and CDR2 is SYGVNS. With 3 bases removed from V and 4 bases from J, the gap between germline ends came to 9 bases. The CDR3 covers 13 residues. PBMCs were obtained from approximately 10 ml fresh peripheral blood. General observations from the study: Ophthalmopathy, which appeared later, was predicted by the model a median about 5.9 months before onset. Blood held most thyroid clonotypes expanded above 0.001 frequency.

The investigators amplified TCR beta CDR3 regions from RNA transcripts. First-round RT-PCR targeting the TCR CDR3 was performed with the HTBI primer set. TCRdb called the multiplex PCR reads again in MiXCR, with one record for every CDR3 protein. Of hundreds of thousands of distinct CDR3 sequences in the sample, less than 25% were seen once. On this clonotype: The antigen is unknown.

The V call is TRBV25-1, the J call TRBJ1-2; D remains ambiguous. This sequence originates from a woman under 40 with Graves' ophthalmopathy. Sequenced: blood. CDR3 in amino acids: CASSDQVPYGYTF. Here the CDR3 DNA reads TGTGCCAGCAGTGATCAGGTTCCCTATGGCTACACCTTC.